The clone carrying this T cell receptor beta chain was seen once. These data originate in a study of OX40 agonist ivuxolimab in advanced cancers. About the research overall: Three patients, one with hepatocellular carcinoma and two with cutaneous melanoma, responded partially.

V was trimmed by 4 bases and J by 4 bases, leaving 17 bases between them. The CDR3 consists of 16 residues. Looked up from germline, CDR1 is SGHRS and CDR2 is YFSETQ. The repertoire was sequenced with immunoSEQ multiplex PCR; TCRdb's copy has only in-frame clones and lacks some. The sample records about 83,000 clones, around 86% being singletons. The specimen was CD4+ or CD8+ T cells sorted from blood, collected in a trial of the OX40 agonist ivuxolimab. The chain is built from TRBV5-1 and TRBJ1-4; D unresolved. The sequence came from an adult with an advanced solid tumor such as melanoma, head and neck, liver or kidney cancer. The CDR3 nucleotides are TGCGCCAGCAGCCCTACCTCTCTGGACCTTAATGAAAAACTGTTTTTT. As protein: CASSPTSLDLNEKLFF.